This TCR beta chain stems from a study of shared clonotypes between healthy human individuals. Study-wide background: CD4 naive and CD4 memory each took three plates per donor, while CD8 naive took two and CD8 memory one.

Naive CD8 cells lacked CD45RO and underwent positive selection for CCR7, leaving out terminally differentiated effector memory CD45RA+ cells. Genomic DNA belonging to each subset was distributed in equal measure over several immunoSEQ plates. TCRdb's copy holds only in-frame clones and misses some; the assay was immunoSEQ multiplex PCR. The sample includes around 2,000,000 clones, just under 95% of them seen just once. V was trimmed by 3 bases and J by 3 bases, leaving 12 bases between them. The germline V gene encodes CDR1 SEHNR and CDR2 FQNEAQ (reference sequence). The CDR3 runs 14 residues. J is TRBJ2-7 and V is TRBV7-9, with D perhaps TRBD2 (6 bases). The TCR sequence derives from a man aged 18 to 35 in good health. The material sequenced was naive CD8+ T cells sorted from blood. The CDR3 DNA is TGTGCCAGCAGCTTGTGGGGGGAAGGCTACGAGCAGTACTTC. Translated, it gives CASSLWGEGYEQYF.